These 9 T cell receptor beta chains originate from one sample sequenced in a study of identical twins. TCRdb re-called the 5' RACE reads with MiXCR, one entry per CDR3 protein. The sample has hundreds of thousands of distinct CDR3 sequences; roughly 6.6% are singletons. This sample also appeared in a second study, on yellow fever vaccine responses in identical twins.

The sample was PBMCs. Receptor source: a woman between 18 and 29 years old in good health.

This clonotype was recorded many times. The chain has TRBV12-3 or TRBV12-4 and TRBJ1-4; TRBD1 is a possible D gene (6 bases). Trimming took 5 bases from V and 5 from J, leaving 12 bases between them. The CDR3 length is 14 residues. As DNA, the CDR3 is TGTGCCAGCAGTATGGACAGTCTGAATGAAAAACTGTTTTTT. Its protein product is CASSMDSLNEKLFF.

This clonotype was counted at least ten times. The chain uses TRBV12-3 or TRBV12-4 and TRBJ2-7; perhaps TRBD2 as D (5 bases). The CDR3 consists of 13 residues. The V end was cut by 2 bases, the J end by 6 bases, with 11 bases between. The CDR3 reads CASSLNSGFEQYF. DNA of the CDR3: TGTGCCAGCAGTTTAAATTCGGGGTTCGAGCAGTACTTC.

Here the CDR3 DNA reads TGCAGTGCTATAGGGGAAGTACCAGCTTTTAATACGCAGTATTTT. This gives the protein CSAIGEVPAFNTQYF. The chain has TRBV20-1 and TRBJ2-3; D is possibly TRBD1 (5 bases). Germline V gene data show CDR1 as DFQATT and CDR2 as SNEGSKA (reference sequence). Trimming removed 4 bases from V and 7 bases from J, with 21 bases in between. This CDR3 spans 15 amino acids.

This clonotype was seen at least ten times. The V gene is TRBV12-3 or TRBV12-4, the J gene TRBJ2-3, with TRBD1 matching 8 bases. J gave up 4 bases and V 7 bases, and 7 bases lay outside the gene matches. The CDR3 covers 14 residues. The CDR3 region has the DNA TGTGCCAGCAATTTCAGGGGGCTGCCAGATACGCAGTATTTT. Translation gives CASNFRGLPDTQYF.

Ten or more counts support this clonotype. V is TRBV6-1 and J is TRBJ1-2; 10 positions match TRBD1. J was trimmed by 5 bases and V by 6 bases; bases with no gene match: 6. This CDR3 spans 14 amino acids. Germline CDR1 MNHNS, CDR2 SASEGT. The CDR3 nucleotides are TGTGCCAGCAGCACCGGGACAGGGGCTTATGGCTACACCTTC. Encoded protein: CASSTGTGAYGYTF.

The chain employs TRBV3-1 and TRBJ2-5; 9 bases are shared with TRBD2. Germline V gene data show CDR1 as LGHDT and CDR2 as YNNKEL (reference sequence). The CDR3 length is 14 residues. J lost 14 bases, V lost 0 bases, and 10 bases had no gene match. CDR3 nucleotides: TGTGCCAGCAGCCAAGATCAGGCTAGCGGGGCCCGCTACTTC. The encoded protein is CASSQDQASGARYF.

There are many counts of this clonotype. The chain joins TRBV20-1 to TRBJ1-5; unclear D gene. Trimming removed 3 bases at V and 0 bases at J, with 3 bases between. Per germline, CDR1 DFQATT and CDR2 SNEGSKA (reference sequence). The CDR3 sequence is 12 residues long. CDR3 coding DNA: TGCAGTGCTAGTGGTAGCAATCAGCCCCAGCATTTT. Translated, it gives CSASGSNQPQHF.

The chain is built from TRBV12-3 or TRBV12-4 and TRBJ1-2, with D unresolved. The CDR3 length is 13 residues. V shed 4 bases and J shed 5 bases, with 11 bases lying between them. CDR3 nucleotide sequence: TGTGCCAGCAGTTCCTCTCCAGTGTATGGCTACACCTTC. Its translation is CASSSSPVYGYTF.

The chain has TRBV3-1 and TRBJ2-7, with TRBD2 identical over 8 bases. Trimming took 1 base from V and 2 from J; bases not matched to a gene: 13. There are 18 residues in the CDR3. Looked up from germline, CDR1 is LGHDT and CDR2 is YNNKEL (reference sequence). The CDR3 protein is CASSQGFTTSGQTYEQYF. As DNA, the CDR3 is TGTGCCAGCAGCCAAGGGTTTACTACTAGCGGACAAACCTACGAGCAGTACTTC.